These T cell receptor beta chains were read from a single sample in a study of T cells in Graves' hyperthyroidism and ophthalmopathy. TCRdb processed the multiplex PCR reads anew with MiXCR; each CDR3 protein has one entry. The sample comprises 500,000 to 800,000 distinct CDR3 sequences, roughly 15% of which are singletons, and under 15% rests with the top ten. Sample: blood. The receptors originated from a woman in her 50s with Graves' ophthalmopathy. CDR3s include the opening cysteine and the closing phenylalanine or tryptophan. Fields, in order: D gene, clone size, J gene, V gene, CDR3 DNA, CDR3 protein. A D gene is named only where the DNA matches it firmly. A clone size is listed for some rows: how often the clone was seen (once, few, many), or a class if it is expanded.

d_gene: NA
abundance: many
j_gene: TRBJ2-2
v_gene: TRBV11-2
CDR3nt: TGTGCCAGCAGCTTAATGGCTAGGTGGGCCGGGGAGCTGTTTTTT
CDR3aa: CASSLMARWAGELFF

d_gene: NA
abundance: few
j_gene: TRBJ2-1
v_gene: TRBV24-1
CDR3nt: TGTGCCACCAGTGCCCCTGGAGGGACCGGTGGCAATGAGCAGTTCTTC
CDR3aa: CATSAPGGTGGNEQFF

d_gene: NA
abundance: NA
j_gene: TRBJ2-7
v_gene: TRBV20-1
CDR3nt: TGCAGTGCTAGACAGACAGCAATCACCTACGAGCAGTACTTC
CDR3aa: CSARQTAITYEQYF

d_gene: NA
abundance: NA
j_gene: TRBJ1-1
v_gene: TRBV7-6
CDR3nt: TGTGCCAGCAGCCCGACAGGAGAGTTCCGTGAAGCTTTCTTT
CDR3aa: CASSPTGEFREAFF

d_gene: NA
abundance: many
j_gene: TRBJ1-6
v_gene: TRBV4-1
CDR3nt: TGCGCCAGCAGCCGGCCAGGCCCAGGAACGCTACACTTT
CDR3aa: CASSRPGPGTLHF

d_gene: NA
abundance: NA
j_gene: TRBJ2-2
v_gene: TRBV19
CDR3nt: TGTGCCAGTAGTAGGGGCGGAGGCACCGGGGAGCTGTTTTTT
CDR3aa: CASSRGGGTGELFF

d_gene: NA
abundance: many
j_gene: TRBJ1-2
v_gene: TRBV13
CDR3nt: TGTGCCAGCAGCGCGACCGGGACGTACTATGGCTACACCTTC
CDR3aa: CASSATGTYYGYTF

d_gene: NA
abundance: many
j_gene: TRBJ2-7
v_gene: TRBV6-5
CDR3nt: TGTGCCAGCAGTTACGGGGGCTTCGGGGGGAACTACGAGCAGTACTTC
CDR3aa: CASSYGGFGGNYEQYF

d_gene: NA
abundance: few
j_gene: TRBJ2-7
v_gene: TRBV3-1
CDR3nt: TGTGCCAGCAGCCAAGGGAGTTGGAACTTCTACGAGCAGTACTTC
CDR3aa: CASSQGSWNFYEQYF

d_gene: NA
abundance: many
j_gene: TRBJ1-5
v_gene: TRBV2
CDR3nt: TGTGCCAGCAACAGGGTGGGTCAGCCCCAGCATTTT
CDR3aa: CASNRVGQPQHF

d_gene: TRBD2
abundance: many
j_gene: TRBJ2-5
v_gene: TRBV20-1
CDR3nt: TGCAGTGCTAGAGATCGACTAGCGGGAGTACGGGAGACCCAGTACTTC
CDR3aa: CSARDRLAGVRETQYF

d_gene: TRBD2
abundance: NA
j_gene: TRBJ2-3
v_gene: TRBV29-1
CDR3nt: TGCAGCGTTGGGGGCGGGGGGCTCGGCACAGATACGCAGTATTTT
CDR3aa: CSVGGGGLGTDTQYF

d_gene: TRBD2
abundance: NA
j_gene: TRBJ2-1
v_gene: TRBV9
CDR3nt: TGTGCCAGCAGCGTAGTTCCCGGGACTAGCGGACACTCCTACAATGAGCAGTTCTTC
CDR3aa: CASSVVPGTSGHSYNEQFF

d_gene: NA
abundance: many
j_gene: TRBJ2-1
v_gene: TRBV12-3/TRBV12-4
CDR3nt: TGTGCCAGCAGTCTCTCTCACAATGAGCAGTTCTTC
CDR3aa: CASSLSHNEQFF

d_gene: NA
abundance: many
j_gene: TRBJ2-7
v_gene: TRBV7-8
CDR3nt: TGTGCCAGCAGCTTAGCCACAGGATACGAGCAGTACTTC
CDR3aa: CASSLATGYEQYF

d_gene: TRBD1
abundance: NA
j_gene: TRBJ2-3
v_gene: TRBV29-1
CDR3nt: TGCAGCGTCCCTCGATGGACAGGGGGCGCAGCAGATACGCAGTATTTT
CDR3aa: CSVPRWTGGAADTQYF

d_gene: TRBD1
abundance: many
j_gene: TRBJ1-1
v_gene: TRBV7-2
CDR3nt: TGTGCCAGCAGCTTCAACAGGGGAGACACTGAAGCTTTCTTT
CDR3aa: CASSFNRGDTEAFF

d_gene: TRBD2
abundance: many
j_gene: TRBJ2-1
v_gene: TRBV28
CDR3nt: TGTGCCAGCAAGACCTTAGCGGGAGGTAGGAATGAGCAGTTCTTC
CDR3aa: CASKTLAGGRNEQFF

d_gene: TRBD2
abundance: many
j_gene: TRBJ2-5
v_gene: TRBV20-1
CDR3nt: TGCAGTGCTAGCCGGGGGGTCGGGGAGACCCAGTACTTC
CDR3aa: CSASRGVGETQYF

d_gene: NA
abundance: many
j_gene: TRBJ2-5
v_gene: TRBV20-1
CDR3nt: TGCAGTGCTAGAGGAACTAGGGGTTTGTCAGAGACCCAGTACTTC
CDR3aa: CSARGTRGLSETQYF

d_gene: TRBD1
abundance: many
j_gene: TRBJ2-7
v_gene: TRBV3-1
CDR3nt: TGTGCCAGCAGCCAAGTTTGGTTTACGGGACAGGGGTCCTACGAGCAGTACTTC
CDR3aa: CASSQVWFTGQGSYEQYF

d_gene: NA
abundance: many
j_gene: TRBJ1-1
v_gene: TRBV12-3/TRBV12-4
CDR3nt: TGTGCCAGCAGTTACACCGGACCCCGGACTGAAGCTTTCTTT
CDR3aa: CASSYTGPRTEAFF

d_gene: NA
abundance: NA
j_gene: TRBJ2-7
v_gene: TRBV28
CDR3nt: TGTGCCAGCGGCGGGTCCCCCTCCTACGAGCAGTACTTC
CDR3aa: CASGGSPSYEQYF

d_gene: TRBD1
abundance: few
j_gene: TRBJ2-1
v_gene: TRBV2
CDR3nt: TGTGCCAGCATGCCGGGACAGGTCTACAGTGAGCAGTTCTTC
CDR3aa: CASMPGQVYSEQFF

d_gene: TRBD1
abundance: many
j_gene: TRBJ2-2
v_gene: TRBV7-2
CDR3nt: TGTGCCAGCACCCTCCCTGACAGGGCAGGGGAGCTGTTTTTT
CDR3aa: CASTLPDRAGELFF

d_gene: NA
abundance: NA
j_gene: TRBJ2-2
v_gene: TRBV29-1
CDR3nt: TGCAGCGTTGAAGTAAGGGGTACGAACACCGGGGAGCTGTTTTTT
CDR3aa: CSVEVRGTNTGELFF

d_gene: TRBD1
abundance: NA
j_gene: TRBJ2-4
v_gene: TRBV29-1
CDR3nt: TGCAGCGTTACGACAGGGGGCTTTGCCAAAAACATTCAGTACTTC
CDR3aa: CSVTTGGFAKNIQYF